Below are 28 T cell receptor beta chains sequenced from a single sample in a study of blood T cell repertoires in COVID-19. TCRdb keeps only in-frame clones here, not all; method: immunoSEQ multiplex PCR. The table lists about 110,000 clones, roughly nine tenths of them singletons. The sample taken for sequencing was peripheral blood. These TCRs come from a woman of 80 years or more with acute or convalescent COVID-19.

The rearrangement uses TRBV6-2 or TRBV6-3 and TRBJ1-1, with D tentatively TRBD1 (6 bases). V gave up 6 bases and J gave up 5 bases, with 19 bases separating them. Looked up from germline, CDR1 is MNHEY and CDR2 is SVGEGT. The CDR3 is 15 residues long. This CDR3 reads CASSPGRGWRTEAFF. The CDR3 DNA reads TGTGCCAGCAGCCCCGGCAGGGGTTGGAGGACTGAAGCTTTCTTT.

The genes are TRBV13 and TRBJ2-7; TRBD1 matches at 8 bases. The germline V gene encodes CDR1 PRHDT and CDR2 FYEKMQ (reference sequence). The ends lost 4 bases at V and 0 bases at J; junction bases unmatched: 14. The CDR3 spans 18 residues. CDR3 amino acids: CASSSSGGQGVPSYEQYF. The CDR3 DNA reads TGTGCCAGCAGCTCTTCAGGGGGCCAAGGTGTACCCTCCTACGAGCAGTACTTC.

The CDR3: CASSQEGDTEAFF. The CDR3 coding sequence is TGTGCCAGCAGTCAAGAAGGGGACACTGAAGCTTTCTTT. The chain joins TRBV2 to TRBJ1-1, with a weak D call TRBD1 (5 bases). V was clipped by 5 bases and J by 3 bases, with 10 bases between them. CDR3 length: 13 residues. The germline V gene encodes CDR1 SNHLY and CDR2 FYNNEI.

This chain uses TRBV3-1 (or the pseudogene TRBV3-2) with TRBJ2-4, with D tentatively TRBD2 (5 bases). The CDR3 contains 18 residues. With 2 bases removed from V and 1 base from J, the gap between germline ends came to 18 bases. The V gene's germline CDR1 is LGHDT and CDR2 YNNKEL (reference sequence). Here the CDR3 DNA reads TGTGCCAGCAGCCAATATCTAGCCGCAGGCCTGGCCAAAAACATTCAGTACTTC. Translated, it gives CASSQYLAAGLAKNIQYF.

The sample holds one count of this clone. The chain uses TRBV15 and TRBJ2-2; no reliable D call. Germline values: CDR1 LNHNV, CDR2 YYDKDF (reference sequence). V shed 3 bases and J shed 6 bases, with 11 bases lying between them. The CDR3 covers 14 residues. The CDR3 loop reads CATSSLRVAGELFF. The CDR3, as DNA: TGTGCCACCAGCAGTCTGCGTGTCGCCGGGGAGCTGTTTTTT.

The chain couples TRBV7-9 to TRBJ1-5; 8 bases align to TRBD1. Germline trimming cut 4 bases from V and 8 bases from J; bases unmatched to any gene: 13. The CDR3 contains 16 residues. Germline CDR1 SEHNR, CDR2 FQNEAQ (reference sequence). The CDR3 DNA reads as TGTGCCAGCAGCTGGGGGGGACAGGCAGGCGAGGAGCCCCAGCATTTT. Translating gives CASSWGGQAGEEPQHF.

The chain combines TRBV5-1 with TRBJ1-4; 7 bases agree with TRBD1. Trimming removed 2 bases from V and 5 bases from J; junction bases left unmatched: 9. Germline V gene sequence: CDR1 SGHRS, CDR2 YFSETQ. The CDR3 covers 16 residues. Here the CDR3 reads CASSLTGQAGNEKLFF. In DNA form, the CDR3 reads TGCGCCAGCAGCTTAACCGGACAGGCCGGGAATGAAAAACTGTTTTTT.

The rearrangement uses TRBV28 and TRBJ1-1; perhaps TRBD1 as D (5 bases). From germline, CDR1 is MDHEN and CDR2 SYDVKM. Trimming stripped 4 bases from V and 3 bases from J, with 15 bases between. This CDR3 region has 15 residues. The CDR3 nucleotides are TGTGCCAGCAGTTGGGGGGGAGGTGGGGACACTGAAGCTTTCTTT. Residues: CASSWGGGGDTEAFF.

V and J are TRBV3-1 (or the pseudogene TRBV3-2) and TRBJ2-1; D ambiguous. The CDR3 covers 13 residues. From germline, CDR1 is LGHDT and CDR2 YNNKEL (reference sequence). The ends were cut back, 5 bases at V and 10 bases at J, with 15 bases in the middle. DNA for the CDR3: TGTGCCAGCAGCGTGGCTGCACGTCGCGAGCAGTTCTTC. It codes for CASSVAARREQFF.

The chain couples TRBV18 to TRBJ2-7; 7 bases align to TRBD1. CDR1 is KGHSH, CDR2 LQKENI, per germline. V dropped 3 bases and J dropped 4; count of bases not matched to a gene: 6. The CDR3 length is 14 residues. In nucleotides, the CDR3 is TGTGCCAGCTCACCTCCGGGACAGAGGTACGAGCAGTACTTC. Translation: CASSPPGQRYEQYF.

The chain has TRBV19 and TRBJ1-5; 9 nucleotides agree with TRBD1. CDR1 is LNHDA and CDR2 is SQIVND in the germline V gene (reference sequence). The CDR3 has 16 residues. Unmatched junction bases numbered 8, after V lost 5 bases and J lost 3 bases. The CDR3 DNA sequence: TGTGCCAGTAGTTCATCGGGGACAGGGAACAATCAGCCCCAGCATTTT. Its translation: CASSSSGTGNNQPQHF.

The V call is TRBV7-8, the J call TRBJ1-4; the D gene is possibly TRBD1 (5 bases). Germline-derived CDR1 and CDR2 are SGHVS and FQNEAQ. The V end lost 3 bases, the J end lost 4 bases, and 9 bases lay between the germline ends. The CDR3 spans 14 residues. The CDR3 here is CASSLTAYNEKLFF. In DNA form, the CDR3 reads TGTGCCAGCAGCTTGACAGCTTATAATGAAAAACTGTTTTTT.

CDR3 protein: CASSQGQGILWGYTF. The CDR3 DNA is TGTGCCAGCAGCCAAGGACAGGGGATCCTGTGGGGCTACACCTTC. The genes are TRBV3-1 (or the pseudogene TRBV3-2) and TRBJ1-2, with 8 nucleotides matching TRBD1. This CDR3 comprises 15 residues. Trimming took 1 base from V and 8 from J; bases not matched to a gene: 9. The germline gives CDR1 LGHDT, CDR2 YNNKEL (reference sequence).

The V and J genes are TRBV20-1 and TRBJ1-5; D not certain. This CDR3 comprises 15 residues. CDR1 is DFQATT, CDR2 SNEGSKA, per germline (reference sequence). Trimming removed 3 bases from V and 4 bases from J, with 16 bases in between. CDR3 in amino acids: CSASSGDEENQPQHF. CDR3 nucleotides: TGCAGTGCTAGTAGCGGCGATGAGGAGAATCAGCCCCAGCATTTT.

This chain uses TRBV6-5 with TRBJ2-3; 10 positions match TRBD1. The CDR3 extends over 15 amino acids. Germline V gives CDR1 MNHEY, CDR2 SVGAGI. Trimming cost V 5 bases and J 5 bases; bases outside gene matches: 7. CDR3 DNA sequence: TGTGCCAGCAGTCAGACAGGGGGCCGAGGAGATACGCAGTATTTT. Its translation is CASSQTGGRGDTQYF.

In its sample, this clone was seen a few times. The chain has TRBV5-1 and TRBJ2-7; 9 bases align to TRBD1. After removal of 4 bases from V and 2 bases from J, the junction contained 7 bases not matched to a gene. This CDR3 contains 15 residues. Germline V gene sequence: CDR1 SGHRS, CDR2 YFSETQ. The CDR3 coding sequence is TGCGCCAGCAGCCCGATGGGGACAGGGACCTACGAGCAGTACTTC. It encodes CASSPMGTGTYEQYF.

The chain joins TRBV10-3 to TRBJ1-3; 10 bases are shared with TRBD1. V trimming: 8 bases; J trimming: 2 bases; junction bases outside the gene matches: 0. The V gene's germline CDR1 is ENHRY and CDR2 SYGVKD. The length of the CDR3 is 13 residues. The CDR3 is CAIGTGAGNTIYF. Written as DNA, the CDR3 is TGTGCCATCGGGACAGGGGCTGGAAACACCATATATTTT.

The chain's CDR3 is CASSTGQGDTIYF. The CDR3 region has the DNA TGTGCCAGCAGCACCGGACAGGGCGACACCATATATTTT. The gene calls are TRBV7-9 and TRBJ1-3, with 8 nucleotides matching TRBD1. Losses at the gene ends were 5 bases for V and 8 bases for J; bases not matched to a gene: 5. The CDR3 extends over 13 amino acids. Per the germline V gene, CDR1 is SEHNR and CDR2 is FQNEAQ (reference sequence).

CDR3 in DNA: TGTGCCAGCAGCCAAGATCGGGGAGCGGGGGGGATCTACGAGCAGTACTTC. The encoded protein is CASSQDRGAGGIYEQYF. The chain uses TRBV4-2 and TRBJ2-7; TRBD2 agrees at 10 bases. V dropped 0 bases and J dropped 3; count of bases not matched to a gene: 8. From germline, CDR1 is LGHNA and CDR2 YNFKEQ. The CDR3 has 17 residues.

This clone has a single count. Here the CDR3 DNA reads TGTGCCAGCAACAACAGGGGGCGCGGAGACACTGAAGCTTTCTTT. Translated: CASNNRGRGDTEAFF. The chain is built from TRBV7-9 and TRBJ1-1; 9 nucleotides line up with TRBD1. The CDR3 contains 15 residues. The V gene's germline CDR1 is SEHNR and CDR2 FQNEAQ (reference sequence). V trimming: 7 bases; J trimming: 3 bases; junction bases outside the gene matches: 9.

The J gene is TRBJ2-7, the V gene TRBV6-5; 10 nucleotides agree with TRBD1. The V gene's germline CDR1 is MNHEY and CDR2 SVGAGI. V shed 2 bases, J shed 5 bases, and the junction held 3 bases outside the gene matches. The CDR3 has 14 residues. CDR3 nucleotides: TGTGCCAGCAGTTACCGGGACAGGGGCCACGAGCAGTACTTC. Its protein product is CASSYRDRGHEQYF.

The V call is TRBV10-1, the J call TRBJ2-7, with 10 bases identical to TRBD1. Germline CDR1 is WNHNN and CDR2 is SYGVQD (reference sequence). The CDR3 consists of 14 residues. The V and J ends lost 5 bases and 6 bases, in that order; junction bases with no gene match: 7. CDR3 amino acids: CASSQDRGAGEQYF. CDR3 DNA sequence: TGCGCCAGCAGTCAGGACAGGGGGGCAGGCGAGCAGTACTTC.

J is TRBJ2-3 and V is TRBV30; the match to TRBD2 covers 7 bases. The CDR3 covers 15 residues. The germline V gene has CDR1 GTSNPN and CDR2 SVGIG (reference sequence). Trimming at V came to 0 bases and at J to 2 bases, leaving 5 bases not matched to a gene. The CDR3 sequence: CAWSVLARTTDTQYF. The CDR3, as DNA: TGTGCCTGGAGTGTACTAGCGAGGACCACAGATACGCAGTATTTT.

The rearrangement uses TRBV5-1 and TRBJ2-5; D possibly corresponds to TRBD1 (6 bases). This CDR3 is built from 15 residues. Germline V CDR1 and CDR2: SGHRS, YFSETQ. V dropped 6 bases and J dropped 5 bases, with 20 bases sitting between them. The CDR3 region has the DNA TGCGCCAGCAAACTGTCCCAGGGGCTTAGGGAGACCCAGTACTTC. This codes for CASKLSQGLRETQYF.

This chain connects TRBV18 to TRBJ1-6; 8 nucleotides align to TRBD1. The length of the CDR3 is 17 residues. The V gene end was trimmed by 1 base and the J gene end by 8 bases; junction bases not matched to a gene: 10. Germline CDR1 is KGHSH and CDR2 is LQKENI. For the CDR3, the DNA is TGTGCCAGCTCACCACGTCAGACCGGGACAGGAGATTCACCCCTCCACTTT. As protein: CASSPRQTGTGDSPLHF.

The J gene is TRBJ2-7, the V gene TRBV5-1; the match to TRBD1 covers 10 bases. This CDR3 region has 16 residues. Germline CDR1 SGHRS, CDR2 YFSETQ. V lost 1 base, J lost 2 bases, and 6 bases stayed unmatched. Here the CDR3 reads CASSLNSGQGTYEQYF. DNA for the CDR3: TGCGCCAGCAGCTTGAACTCGGGACAGGGGACCTACGAGCAGTACTTC.

The CDR3 DNA is TGTGCCAGTAAACCCATCGAGGGCACTGGAAACACCATATATTTT. Translated, it gives CASKPIEGTGNTIYF. The genes are TRBV9 and TRBJ1-3; D gene uncertain. Germline values: CDR1 SGDLS, CDR2 YYNGEE. The CDR3 is made up of 15 amino acids. Between the trimmed V and J ends, which lost 8 bases and 2 bases, there was a span of 17 bases.

The V call is TRBV3-1 (or the pseudogene TRBV3-2), the J call TRBJ2-1; 12 positions match TRBD2. This CDR3 has 14 residues. Trimming removed 6 bases from V and 8 bases from J; junction bases left unmatched: 5. Germline V CDR1 and CDR2: LGHDT, YNNKEL (reference sequence). The CDR3 DNA follows: TGTGCCAGCAGACCTAGCGGGGGGGGCGATGAGCAGTTCTTC. It translates to CASRPSGGGDEQFF.